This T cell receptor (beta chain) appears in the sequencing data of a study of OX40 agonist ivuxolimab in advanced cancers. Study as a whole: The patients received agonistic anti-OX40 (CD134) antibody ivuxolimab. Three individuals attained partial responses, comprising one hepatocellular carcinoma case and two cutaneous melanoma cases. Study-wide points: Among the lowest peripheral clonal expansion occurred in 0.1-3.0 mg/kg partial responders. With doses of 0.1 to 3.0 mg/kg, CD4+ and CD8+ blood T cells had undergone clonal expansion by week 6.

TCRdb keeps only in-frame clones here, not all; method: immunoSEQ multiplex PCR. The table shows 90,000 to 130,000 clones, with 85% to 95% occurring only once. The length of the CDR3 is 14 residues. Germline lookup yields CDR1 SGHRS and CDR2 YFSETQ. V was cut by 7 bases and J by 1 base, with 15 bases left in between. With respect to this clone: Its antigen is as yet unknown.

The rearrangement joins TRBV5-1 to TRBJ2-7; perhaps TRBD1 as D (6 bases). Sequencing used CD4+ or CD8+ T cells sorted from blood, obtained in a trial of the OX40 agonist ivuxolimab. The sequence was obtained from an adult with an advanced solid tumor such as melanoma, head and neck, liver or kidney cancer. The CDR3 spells CASRFERGSYEQYF. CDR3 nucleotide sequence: TGCGCCAGCCGGTTTGAAAGGGGGTCCTACGAGCAGTACTTC.